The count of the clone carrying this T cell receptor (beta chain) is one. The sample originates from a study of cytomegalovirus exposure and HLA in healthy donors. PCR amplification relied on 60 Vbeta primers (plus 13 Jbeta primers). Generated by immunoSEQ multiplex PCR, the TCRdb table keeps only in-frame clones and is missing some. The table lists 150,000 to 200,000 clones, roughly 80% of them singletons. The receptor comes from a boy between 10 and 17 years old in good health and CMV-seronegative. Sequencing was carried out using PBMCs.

The CDR3 bases are TGTGCCAGCAGCCACCGGACAGGTCTTGGCTACACCTTC. This sequence encodes CASSHRTGLGYTF. The chain has TRBV7-8 and TRBJ1-2, with 7 bases aligning to TRBD1. This CDR3 is 13 amino acids long. Unmatched junction bases numbered 7, after V lost 5 bases and J lost 7 bases. Germline CDR1 and CDR2: SGHVS and FQNEAQ.